This is a list of T cell receptor beta chains from one sample in a study of blood T cell repertoires in COVID-19. Sequenced by immunoSEQ multiplex PCR; TCRdb stores in-frame clones only, minus some. The sample lists fewer than 65,000 clones; approximately 87% were seen once. The source material was peripheral blood. The receptors here all came from a human donor in a cohort sampled during active COVID-19. CDR3s leave out the opening cysteine and the closing phenylalanine or tryptophan. Each record gives: V gene, CDR3 protein.

V: TRBV6-1; CDR3: ASSEGSGGGQPQH
V: TRBV27; CDR3: ASSDRRHGLHTGELF
V: TRBV7-2; CDR3: ASSPRGANYGYT
V: TRBV5-1; CDR3: ASSPNSYGYT
V: TRBV19; CDR3: ASMLGQGRIEAF
V: TRBV19; CDR3: ASMLGQGKGHTEAF
V: TRBV18; CDR3: ASSPPGQINQPQH
V: TRBV11-2; CDR3: ASSLPAYYEQY
V: TRBV7-2; CDR3: ASSRTTDEKLF
V: TRBV10-3; CDR3: AISEGGIGANYGYT
V: TRBV7-9; CDR3: ASSITSGHHNEQF
V: TRBV6-2/TRBV6-3; CDR3: ASSYSDRLGAKNIQY
V: TRBV2; CDR3: ASNPGGGNSPLH
V: TRBV5-1; CDR3: ASSLQGASYEQY
V: TRBV9; CDR3: ASSVGGIRQGGYT
V: TRBV18; CDR3: ASSPPAGGSYEQY
V: TRBV6-4; CDR3: ASSDDSNEQF
V: TRBV6-2/TRBV6-3; CDR3: ASSYSRADYSNQPQH
V: TRBV11-2; CDR3: ASIQAGGGETQY
V: TRBV4-3; CDR3: ASSHATGLGTEAF
V: TRBV19; CDR3: ASSWDRGHNEQF
V: TRBV11-2; CDR3: ASSLTGTVTDTQY
V: TRBV28; CDR3: ASSLTGSGTQY
V: TRBV5-1; CDR3: ASSRRMAVNTEAF
V: TRBV11-2; CDR3: ASSSGKGYGYT
V: TRBV12-3/TRBV12-4; CDR3: ASSPGQTEAF
V: TRBV2; CDR3: ASRSRYSPLH
V: TRBV30; CDR3: AFASGATNEKLF
V: TRBV28; CDR3: ASSLIQGTEQF
V: TRBV29-1; CDR3: SVQGNGYT
V: TRBV5-6; CDR3: ASSVQGATNEKLF
V: TRBV6-5; CDR3: ASSYSGQSEAF
V: TRBV5-6; CDR3: ASSFTHPAEAF